These 32 T cell receptor beta chains originate from one sample sequenced in a study of cytomegalovirus exposure and HLA in healthy donors. Only in-frame clones appear in the TCRdb table, and some are missing; sequencing was by immunoSEQ multiplex PCR. The sample holds over 200,000 clones, around 80% seen once. The material sequenced was PBMCs. Receptors originate from a woman aged 25 to 39 in good health and CMV-seropositive.

The V call is TRBV14, the J call TRBJ2-3; D perhaps matches TRBD1 (5 bases). From germline, CDR1 is SGHDN and CDR2 FVKESK. With 5 bases removed from V and 2 bases from J, the gap between germline ends came to 17 bases. The CDR3 covers 16 residues. This CDR3 is CASSDHRLRDTDTQYF. In nucleotides, the CDR3 is TGTGCCAGCAGCGATCACAGGTTAAGGGACACAGATACGCAGTATTTT. The full variable domain, its missing parts supplied by reference TRBV14 and TRBJ2-3, is EAGVTQFPSHSVIEKGQTVTLRCDPISGHDNLYWYRRVMGKEIKFLLHFVKESKQDESGMPNNRFLAERTGGTYSTLKVQPAELEDSGVYFCASSDHRLRDTDTQYFGPGTRLTVL.

This clone was seen just once. The chain carries TRBV5-6 and TRBJ2-3, with D unclear. The CDR3 is made up of 15 amino acids. V was pared by 4 bases and J by 5 bases, with 17 bases between. Germline-derived CDR1 and CDR2 are SGHDT and YYEEEE. The CDR3 nucleotides read TGTGCCAGCAGCCCCGACGCGGCGGCCGGAGATACGCAGTATTTT. It yields the protein CASSPDAAAGDTQYF.

The gene calls are TRBV7-9 and TRBJ1-2; unclear D gene. V was cut by 8 bases and J by 5 bases, with 9 bases left in between. CDR1 SEHNR and CDR2 FQNEAQ come from the germline V gene (reference sequence). The CDR3 is made up of 11 amino acids. CDR3 nucleotide sequence: TGTGCCAGCCTAACACATTATGGCTACACCTTC. Its translation is CASLTHYGYTF.

The V gene is TRBV19, the J gene TRBJ1-2; 8 nucleotides line up with TRBD1. The CDR3 has 12 amino acids. Germline V lookup: CDR1 LNHDA, CDR2 SQIVND (reference sequence). With V trimmed by 8 bases and J by 6 bases, 5 bases remained unmatched. Written as DNA, the CDR3 is TGTGCCAGTCAACAGGGGGGTAATGGCTACACCTTC. It is translated as CASQQGGNGYTF.

There are a few counts of this clone. The chain carries TRBV6-1 and TRBJ1-5; 8 nucleotides line up with TRBD1. After removal of 7 bases from V and 8 bases from J, the junction contained 13 bases not matched to a gene. This CDR3 spans 15 amino acids. CDR1 and CDR2 from the germline V gene are MNHNS and SASEGT. CDR3 in DNA: TGTGCCAGCACAATTTTTGGACAGGGCTTGGAGCCCCAGCATTTT. This encodes CASTIFGQGLEPQHF.

The chain is built from TRBV2 and TRBJ1-1; 8 nucleotides align to TRBD1. The V and J ends lost 6 bases and 5 bases, in that order; junction bases with no gene match: 8. Germline V gene data show CDR1 as SNHLY and CDR2 as FYNNEI. The CDR3 is 14 amino acids. CDR3 sequence (DNA): TGTGCCAGCAGCGGACAGGGAATAAGGACTGAAGCTTTCTTT. Protein product: CASSGQGIRTEAFF.

This chain links TRBV14 with TRBJ1-2, with TRBD1 as a possible D gene (5 bases). V was cut by 5 bases and J by 6 bases, with 16 bases left in between. CDR1 is SGHDN and CDR2 is FVKESK in the germline V gene. This CDR3 is 14 amino acids long. The CDR3 DNA reads TGTGCCAGCAGCATCATCGGGACGTTACATGGCTACACCTTC. The encoded protein is CASSIIGTLHGYTF.

Written as DNA, the CDR3 is TGCGCCAGCAGCTGGGCAGGGTTCACTGAAGCTTTCTTT. Its translation: CASSWAGFTEAFF. The J gene is TRBJ1-1, the V gene TRBV5-1; D may be TRBD1 (5 bases). Germline CDR1 SGHRS, CDR2 YFSETQ. The CDR3 consists of 13 residues. Between the trimmed V and J ends, which lost 3 bases and 4 bases, there was a span of 10 bases.

This clone has just a few counts. The chain recombines TRBV10-1 with TRBJ2-4; no clear D. This CDR3 has 15 amino acids. The germline gives CDR1 WNHNN, CDR2 SYGVQD (reference sequence). V dropped 3 bases and J dropped 0 bases, with 9 bases sitting between them. The CDR3 nucleotides read TGCGCCAGCAGTGACCCATCTTTAGCCAAAAACATTCAGTACTTC. Translated: CASSDPSLAKNIQYF.

This clone was found a few times. The chain's CDR3 is CAWSGATQNRAYGSYGYTF. CDR3 in DNA: TGTGCCTGGAGTGGCGCCACTCAAAACCGGGCCTATGGTAGCTATGGCTACACCTTC. The genes are TRBV30 and TRBJ1-2; D ambiguous. The CDR3 contains 19 residues. The V gene's germline CDR1 is GTSNPN and CDR2 SVGIG (reference sequence). With 1 base removed from V and 4 bases from J, the gap between germline ends came to 28 bases.

The chain employs TRBV18 and TRBJ1-2; D is ambiguous. The germline V gene has CDR1 KGHSH and CDR2 LQKENI. The CDR3 extends over 16 amino acids. The V and J ends lost 2 bases and 2 bases respectively, with 15 bases between them. The CDR3 spells CASSPFIPGTNYGYTF. CDR3 DNA sequence: TGTGCCAGCTCACCATTTATTCCGGGAACCAACTATGGCTACACCTTC.

The chain joins TRBV19 to TRBJ1-2; tentatively, D is TRBD1 (5 bases). Germline V gene sequence: CDR1 LNHDA, CDR2 SQIVND (reference sequence). V was trimmed by 6 bases and J by 5 bases, leaving 13 bases between them. The CDR3 length is 13 residues. In DNA form, the CDR3 reads TGTGCCAGTAGACCTCGGGAGGGGTATGGCTACACCTTC. Residues: CASRPREGYGYTF. Filled out from reference TRBV19 and TRBJ1-2, the complete variable domain reads DGGITQSPKYLFRKEGQNVTLSCEQNLNHDAMYWYRQDPGQGLRLIYYSQIVNDFQKGDIAEGYSVSREKKESFPLTVTSAQKNPTAFYLCASRPREGYGYTFGSGTRLTVV.

This clone appeared a few times. The sample carries other DNA sequences with the same CDR3. This chain links TRBV2 with TRBJ2-1, with 12 bases that match TRBD2. V lost 6 bases and J lost 4; bases outside the gene matches: 1. This CDR3 is built from 14 residues. The germline CDR1 and CDR2 sequences are SNHLY and FYNNEI. The CDR3 sequence: CASSGLAGYNEQFF. The CDR3 region has the DNA TGTGCCAGCAGCGGACTAGCGGGATACAATGAGCAGTTCTTC.

V gene TRBV25-1 combines with J gene TRBJ1-1; D not certain. Germline V gene data show CDR1 as MGHDK and CDR2 as SYGVNS. V was clipped by 2 bases and J by 6 bases, with 4 bases between them. The CDR3 has 11 residues. The CDR3 is CASSEGAEAFF. The CDR3 region has the DNA TGTGCCAGCAGTGAAGGCGCTGAAGCTTTCTTT.

The chain recombines TRBV7-8 with TRBJ1-1; D gene unclear. The germline V gene has CDR1 SGHVS and CDR2 FQNEAQ. This CDR3 is built from 14 residues. V was shortened by 5 bases and J by 4 bases, with 14 bases between the two germline ends. The CDR3 coding sequence is TGTGCCAGCAGCGGAAGCGATCTGGTCACTGAAGCTTTCTTT. Amino acids: CASSGSDLVTEAFF.

The chain couples TRBV7-9 to TRBJ2-1; 9 bases line up with TRBD2. Germline V gene data show CDR1 as SEHNR and CDR2 as FQNEAQ (reference sequence). CDR3 length: 16 residues. Trimming at V came to 1 base and at J to 8 bases, leaving 9 bases not matched to a gene. CDR3 sequence: CASSLGVAGGRDEQFF. CDR3 sequence (DNA): TGTGCCAGCAGCTTAGGAGTTGCGGGAGGGCGGGATGAGCAGTTCTTC.

In its sample, this clone was seen a few times. The rearrangement uses TRBV5-4 and TRBJ1-3; D remains unclear. The CDR3 spans 14 residues. Per germline, CDR1 SGHNT and CDR2 YYREEE (reference sequence). The V end was cut by 0 bases, the J end by 0 bases, with 4 bases between. The CDR3 region has the DNA TGTGCCAGCAGCTTGGGCGACTCTGGAAACACCATATATTTT. Residues: CASSLGDSGNTIYF.

This CDR3 is CASSQVRSVETQYF. The CDR3, as DNA: TGCGCCAGCAGCCAAGTCCGATCGGTGGAGACCCAGTACTTC. This rearrangement joins TRBV4-1 to TRBJ2-5; no reliable D call. Trimming left V 1 base short and J 5 bases short, with 11 bases between. Germline assignment: CDR1 MGHRA and CDR2 YSYEKL. The CDR3 runs 14 residues.

The chain recombines TRBV5-1 with TRBJ1-2; D possibly corresponds to TRBD1 (5 bases). V dropped 1 base and J dropped 7 bases, with 14 bases sitting between them. The germline CDR1 and CDR2 sequences are SGHRS and YFSETQ. The CDR3 covers 14 residues. This CDR3 is CASSLWDRSPGYTF. DNA of the CDR3: TGCGCCAGCAGCTTGTGGGACCGCAGTCCTGGCTACACCTTC.

The genes are TRBV5-1 and TRBJ2-5; D is unclear. This CDR3 region has 15 residues. Looked up from germline, CDR1 is SGHRS and CDR2 is YFSETQ. V lost 2 bases and J lost 1, with 12 bases in between. Here the CDR3 reads CASSFSPGGQETQYF. CDR3 in DNA: TGCGCCAGCAGCTTTTCTCCGGGCGGCCAAGAGACCCAGTACTTC.

The chain recombines TRBV9 with TRBJ2-7; 7 bases match TRBD1. CDR1 is SGDLS and CDR2 is YYNGEE in the germline V gene. The CDR3 is 13 amino acids. Trimming took 0 bases from V and 5 from J; bases not matched to a gene: 2. CDR3 loop: CASSVGQGDEQYF. In nucleotides, the CDR3 is TGTGCCAGCAGCGTAGGACAGGGAGACGAGCAGTACTTC.

The V call is TRBV10-3, the J call TRBJ1-1; D remains unclear. This CDR3 is 14 amino acids long. Germline V gene data show CDR1 as ENHRY and CDR2 as SYGVKD. Trimming removed 5 bases from V and 1 base from J, with 11 bases in between. CDR3 amino acids: CAISLAGRNTEAFF. CDR3 bases: TGTGCCATCAGTCTAGCCGGCCGGAACACTGAAGCTTTCTTT.

The genes are TRBV9 and TRBJ1-2, with a possible D match to TRBD1 (5 bases). Between the trimmed V and J ends, which lost 2 bases and 8 bases, there was a span of 13 bases. Per the germline V gene, CDR1 is SGDLS and CDR2 is YYNGEE. This CDR3 has 13 residues. The CDR3 loop reads CASSVLGAQGYTF. DNA for the CDR3: TGTGCCAGCAGCGTGCTCGGGGCCCAAGGCTACACCTTC. Full variable domain (outside the CDR3, taken from reference TRBV9 and TRBJ1-2): DSGVTQTPKHLITATGQRVTLRCSPRSGDLSVYWYQQSLDQGLQFLIQYYNGEERAKGNILERFSAQQFPDLHSELNLSSLELGDSALYFCASSVLGAQGYTFGSGTRLTVV.

The V and J genes are TRBV11-3 and TRBJ1-1; D might be TRBD1 (5 bases). V lost 7 bases to trimming and J lost 7 bases, with 13 bases between them. CDR3 length: 12 residues. Germline lookup yields CDR1 SGHNT and CDR2 YENEEA. CDR3 in DNA: TGTGCCAGCAACCCCACAGGCAGTGAAGCTTTCTTT. Translated: CASNPTGSEAFF.

V gene TRBV27 combines with J gene TRBJ2-5; 11 bases map to TRBD1. The junction had 7 bases not matched to a gene; V was cut back by 3 bases and J by 4 bases. This CDR3 contains 16 residues. The germline V gene encodes CDR1 MNHEY and CDR2 SMNVEV (reference sequence). The CDR3 protein is CASSFVGQGVAETQYF. CDR3 nucleotides: TGTGCCAGCAGTTTTGTGGGACAGGGGGTCGCAGAGACCCAGTACTTC.

J is TRBJ1-1 and V is TRBV29-1, with D unclear. V lost 4 bases and J 5 bases, leaving 5 bases between the germline ends. CDR1 and CDR2 from the germline V gene are SQVTM and ANQGSEA. This CDR3 contains 10 residues. The CDR3 is CSVGRTEAFF. The CDR3 DNA reads TGCAGCGTTGGTAGGACTGAAGCTTTCTTT.

V is TRBV13 and J is TRBJ2-7; weak D call: TRBD1 (5 bases). Per germline, CDR1 PRHDT and CDR2 FYEKMQ (reference sequence). The V and J ends lost 1 base and 3 bases respectively, with 13 bases between them. The CDR3 totals 15 residues. The chain's CDR3 is CASSLVAQGSYEQYF. The CDR3 DNA reads TGTGCCAGCAGCTTAGTTGCTCAGGGAAGCTACGAGCAGTACTTC.

The genes are TRBV6-1 and TRBJ2-7; D is unresolved. Trimming removed 8 bases at V and 4 bases at J, with 15 bases between. The CDR3 has 13 residues. In germline, CDR1 is MNHNS, CDR2 SASEGT. CDR3 DNA: TGTGCCAGCGGCACAACCACAAATTACGAGCAGTACTTC. Translation: CASGTTTNYEQYF.

The V and J genes are TRBV4-3 and TRBJ2-7; TRBD1 or TRBD2 may be the D gene (5 bases each). Germline CDR1 reads LGHNA; CDR2 reads YSLEER. This CDR3 spans 14 amino acids. V lost 5 bases and J lost 1, with 12 bases in between. The CDR3 here is CASSSGTGSYEQYF. CDR3 bases: TGCGCCAGCAGCTCCGGGACGGGGTCCTACGAGCAGTACTTC.

Notes on this clone: Other DNA sequences in this sample translate to the same CDR3. The chain employs TRBV6-5 and TRBJ2-7; 7 nucleotides match TRBD2. The ends lost 0 bases at V and 4 bases at J; junction bases unmatched: 3. Germline V gene lookup returns CDR1 MNHEY and CDR2 SVGAGI. There are 14 residues in the CDR3. CDR3 sequence reads: CASSYSGGLYEQYF. The CDR3 nucleotides are TGTGCCAGCAGTTACTCGGGAGGGTTGTACGAGCAGTACTTC.

The V and J genes are TRBV27 and TRBJ2-1, with 7 bases matching TRBD1. In germline, CDR1 is MNHEY, CDR2 SMNVEV (reference sequence). CDR3 length equals 14 residues. Trimming removed 5 bases from V and 3 bases from J; junction bases left unmatched: 4. The DNA of the CDR3 is TGTGCCAGCAGTCAGACAGGGTTCTACAATGAGCAGTTCTTC. This translates into CASSQTGFYNEQFF.

The rearrangement uses TRBV4-1 and TRBJ2-1, with a tentative D call TRBD2 (5 bases). Per the germline V gene, CDR1 is MGHRA and CDR2 is YSYEKL. V was clipped by 4 bases and J by 4 bases, with 8 bases between them. The CDR3 spans 13 residues. The CDR3 sequence: CASSLGLYNEQFF. For the CDR3, the DNA is TGCGCCAGCAGCCTAGGACTGTACAATGAGCAGTTCTTC.